One sample yielded the 28 T cell receptor beta chains listed below, sequenced in a study of a mutant IDH1 vaccine in newly diagnosed glioma (TCRdb year 2021). Library generation was performed with the immunoSEQ multiplex PCR assay. The source is immuneACCESS, and TCRdb retained only in-frame sequences with V and J called. Part of the clones is not carried over; for the studies checked, unresolved V genes explain less than half of this, and the remainder is unexplained. Recorded for this sample are some 40,000 clones; roughly four fifths of them occurred a single time. The ten largest clones capture around 8.9% of the sample. Reading the label with the study, this specimen's time point is: week 47, end of study. A 20-mer mutant IDH1 peptide at 300 micrograms in Montanide made up each vaccine dose, which was injected subcutaneously together with topical imiquimod. Their antigens are not known. The material was PBMCs, obtained from a glioma patient whose treatment included an IDH1 peptide vaccine. These receptors all stem from a man aged 40-49 years with glioma.

This chain connects TRBV7-6 to TRBJ2-7; 12 positions agree with TRBD2. The CDR3 is made up of 16 amino acids. V shed 6 bases and J 3 bases; nucleotides not matched to a gene: 9. The germline gives CDR1 SGHVS, CDR2 FNYEAQ. CDR3 residues: CASSPRTSGTRYEQYF. As DNA, the CDR3 is TGTGCCAGCAGTCCGCGGACTAGCGGGACGCGCTACGAGCAGTACTTC.

This clone has just one count. CDR3 sequence reads: CASIADSSYNEQFF. The CDR3 nucleotides are TGCGCCAGCATTGCAGATAGCTCCTACAATGAGCAGTTCTTC. The gene calls are TRBV5-1 and TRBJ2-1, with no clear D. There are 14 residues in the CDR3. Trimming took 6 bases from V and 0 from J, leaving 10 bases between them. Germline V lookup: CDR1 SGHRS, CDR2 YFSETQ. The complete variable domain, with remaining parts taken from reference TRBV5-1 and TRBJ2-1, reads KAGVTQTPRYLIKTRGQQVTLSCSPISGHRSVSWYQQTPGQGLQFLFEYFSETQRNKGNFPGRFSGRQFSNSRSEMNVSTLELGDSALYLCASIADSSYNEQFFGPGTRLTVL.

V gene TRBV5-1 combines with J gene TRBJ2-1; 7 bases agree with TRBD2. CDR1 is SGHRS and CDR2 is YFSETQ in the germline V gene. CDR3 length: 12 residues. V lost 2 bases and J lost 7; bases outside the gene matches: 0. CDR3 region: CASSFSGNEQFF. CDR3 DNA sequence: TGCGCCAGCAGCTTTAGCGGGAATGAGCAGTTCTTC.

The chain carries TRBV19 and TRBJ1-3; D is ambiguous. Germline-derived CDR1 and CDR2 are LNHDA and SQIVND (reference sequence). The CDR3 consists of 15 residues. Trimming pared 6 bases from V and 0 bases from J, leaving 12 bases between. CDR3 nucleotides: TGTGCCAGTAGACCGACGACCCACTCTGGAAACACCATATATTTT. Amino acid sequence: CASRPTTHSGNTIYF.

V is TRBV9 and J is TRBJ2-1; 11 bases line up with TRBD2. Per germline, CDR1 SGDLS and CDR2 YYNGEE. The CDR3 sequence is 16 residues long. V trimming: 4 bases; J trimming: 9 bases; junction bases outside the gene matches: 12. CDR3 in DNA: TGTGCCAGCAGCCCCCAGGCGGCTAGCGGGAGGACTGAGCAGTTCTTC. Protein: CASSPQAASGRTEQFF. Together with reference TRBV9 and TRBJ2-1, the CDR3 gives the full variable domain: DSGVTQTPKHLITATGQRVTLRCSPRSGDLSVYWYQQSLDQGLQFLIQYYNGEERAKGNILERFSAQQFPDLHSELNLSSLELGDSALYFCASSPQAASGRTEQFFGPGTRLTVL.

The table lists this clone with a few counts. This chain connects TRBV5-5 to TRBJ1-5; no clear D. Germline CDR1 and CDR2: SGHKS and YYEKEE (reference sequence). The CDR3 consists of 15 residues. Between the trimmed V and J ends, which lost 2 bases and 4 bases, there was a span of 13 bases. CDR3 sequence: CASSFGGSRNQPQHF. CDR3 DNA sequence: TGTGCCAGCAGCTTCGGAGGGTCTAGGAATCAGCCCCAGCATTTT.

The rearrangement links TRBV2 to TRBJ2-7; D perhaps matches TRBD1 (6 bases). Looked up from germline, CDR1 is SNHLY and CDR2 is FYNNEI. CDR3 length: 14 amino acids. V lost 4 bases, J lost 0 bases, and 10 bases lay in between. Written as DNA, the CDR3 is TGTGCCAGCAGTGTCAGACAGGTCTCCTACGAGCAGTACTTC. Its protein product is CASSVRQVSYEQYF.

This CDR3 is CASTSPMSYEQYF. DNA for the CDR3: TGTGCCAGCACTTCCCCGATGTCCTACGAGCAGTACTTC. This chain uses TRBV6-5 with TRBJ2-7; D is uncertain. The CDR3 sequence is 13 residues long. From germline, CDR1 is MNHEY and CDR2 SVGAGI. V lost 7 bases, J lost 1 base, and 11 bases lay in between.

V is TRBV14 and J is TRBJ2-5; tentatively, D is TRBD1 (6 bases). CDR1 is SGHDN, CDR2 FVKESK, per germline. There are 15 residues in the CDR3. Trimming pared 1 base from V and 4 bases from J, leaving 13 bases between. The CDR3 reads CASSQVLGAGETQYF. The CDR3 DNA reads TGTGCCAGCAGCCAAGTTTTGGGGGCCGGAGAGACCCAGTACTTC.

The chain couples TRBV27 to TRBJ2-3; 10 bases agree with TRBD2. The CDR3 is 16 residues long. The V and J ends lost 2 bases and 6 bases, in that order; junction bases with no gene match: 8. From germline, CDR1 is MNHEY and CDR2 SMNVEV (reference sequence). In DNA, the CDR3 is TGTGCCAGCAGTTTAGATAGCGGGAGGCGATGGGATACGCAGTATTTT. It is translated as CASSLDSGRRWDTQYF.

This chain links TRBV18 with TRBJ1-5; unclear D gene. The CDR3 length is 12 residues. The germline V gene has CDR1 KGHSH and CDR2 LQKENI. V lost 3 bases to trimming and J lost 4 bases, with 4 bases between them. Here the CDR3 reads CASSPGNQPQHF. The CDR3 bases are TGTGCCAGCTCACCGGGGAATCAGCCCCAGCATTTT.

CDR3 in amino acids: CSVTGLAGSRYNEQFF. The DNA of the CDR3 is TGCAGCGTGACAGGTTTGGCAGGGTCTCGGTACAATGAGCAGTTCTTC. The chain recombines TRBV29-1 with TRBJ2-1, with TRBD1 as a possible D gene (6 bases). V shed 6 bases and J shed 4 bases, with 22 bases lying between them. The germline V gene has CDR1 SQVTM and CDR2 ANQGSEA. The CDR3 extends over 16 amino acids.

The V gene is TRBV5-6, the J gene TRBJ2-5; possibly TRBD1 or TRBD2 for D (5 bases each). The ends were cut back, 0 bases at V and 6 bases at J, with 15 bases in the middle. Germline V gives CDR1 SGHDT, CDR2 YYEEEE. The CDR3 is 15 amino acids. This CDR3 reads CASSLVRDGRKTQYF. Written as DNA, the CDR3 is TGTGCCAGCAGCTTGGTCCGGGACGGCCGCAAGACCCAGTACTTC.

This clone was detected a few times. The chain couples TRBV18 to TRBJ1-2; perhaps TRBD1 as D (6 bases). CDR3 length: 12 amino acids. Per the germline V gene, CDR1 is KGHSH and CDR2 is LQKENI. Trimming removed 1 base at V and 8 bases at J, with 8 bases between. This CDR3 reads CASSPQGDGYTF. CDR3 DNA: TGTGCCAGCTCACCACAGGGGGACGGCTACACCTTC.

The rearrangement joins TRBV14 to TRBJ2-5; D gene unclear. This CDR3 is 12 amino acids long. CDR1 is SGHDN, CDR2 FVKESK, per germline. V was cut by 2 bases and J by 5 bases, with 6 bases left in between. For the CDR3, the DNA is TGTGCCAGCAGCCAAAATAGGGAGACCCAGTACTTC. It specifies CASSQNRETQYF.

V and J are TRBV5-5 and TRBJ1-1, with D unresolved. The V and J ends lost 0 bases and 0 bases respectively, with 12 bases between them. Germline V gives CDR1 SGHKS, CDR2 YYEKEE (reference sequence). The CDR3 totals 16 residues. The CDR3 region is CASSLDVVSMNTEAFF. The CDR3 DNA reads as TGTGCCAGCAGCTTGGATGTTGTGAGCATGAACACTGAAGCTTTCTTT.

The chain couples TRBV5-1 to TRBJ1-6; TRBD1 aligns across 8 bases. The CDR3 totals 16 residues. Germline V CDR1 and CDR2: SGHRS, YFSETQ. The V gene end was trimmed by 0 bases and the J gene end by 10 bases; junction bases not matched to a gene: 9. This CDR3 reads CASSLEGQGIYSPLHF. The DNA for the CDR3 is TGCGCCAGCAGCTTGGAAGGACAGGGTATATACTCACCCCTCCACTTT.

The chain uses TRBV6-1 and TRBJ2-1; D might be TRBD1 (5 bases). The germline gives CDR1 MNHNS, CDR2 SASEGT. V was pared by 7 bases and J by 5 bases, with 15 bases between. The CDR3 sequence is 14 residues long. The CDR3, as DNA: TGTGCCAGCAACCTTCGTAAGGGGAACAATGAGCAGTTCTTC. Translated: CASNLRKGNNEQFF.

The chain is built from TRBV6-1 and TRBJ2-7; possibly TRBD1 for D (6 bases). The length of the CDR3 is 13 residues. Germline V CDR1 and CDR2: MNHNS, SASEGT. Trimming left V 8 bases short and J 6 bases short, with 17 bases between. The DNA for the CDR3 is TGTGCCAGCGCTGGGGCAGGGGATCGCGAGCAGTACTTC. Its translation is CASAGAGDREQYF.

The V and J genes are TRBV19 and TRBJ2-7, with no clear D. This CDR3 is 15 amino acids long. Germline CDR1 LNHDA, CDR2 SQIVND (reference sequence). Deletions cut 3 bases from V and 4 bases from J, with 16 bases between. CDR3 in amino acids: CASSIPGARLYEQYF. The CDR3 DNA follows: TGTGCCAGTAGTATCCCCGGAGCGAGGCTTTACGAGCAGTACTTC.

CDR3 amino acids: CASSLTSGRVRGETQYF. CDR3 DNA: TGCGCCAGCAGCTTGACTAGCGGGAGGGTAAGGGGTGAGACCCAGTACTTC. This rearrangement joins TRBV5-1 to TRBJ2-5, with TRBD2 identical over 13 bases. CDR1 is SGHRS and CDR2 is YFSETQ in the germline V gene. This CDR3 is built from 17 residues. Unmatched junction bases numbered 8, after V lost 1 base and J lost 5 bases. Together with reference TRBV5-1 and TRBJ2-5, the CDR3 gives the full variable domain: KAGVTQTPRYLIKTRGQQVTLSCSPISGHRSVSWYQQTPGQGLQFLFEYFSETQRNKGNFPGRFSGRQFSNSRSEMNVSTLELGDSALYLCASSLTSGRVRGETQYFGPGTRLLVL.

About this clone itself: The junction shows a germline mismatch at one end, possibly a read error. V is TRBV5-1 and J is TRBJ2-7; no reliable D call. Germline CDR1 and CDR2: SGHRS and YFSETQ. This CDR3 has 13 amino acids. The DNA for the CDR3 is TGCGCCAGCAGCCTGGGTAGGAGCTACGGGCAGTACTTC. Translating gives CASSLGRSYGQYF.

The chain is built from TRBV5-4 and TRBJ2-6; unclear D gene. Germline CDR1 is SGHNT and CDR2 is YYREEE (reference sequence). The CDR3 totals 15 residues. Trimming took off 1 base at V and 1 base at J, with 6 bases between the two ends. CDR3 sequence (DNA): TGTGCCAGCAGCTTGTTTGAGTCTGGGGCCAACGTCCTGACTTTC. Its translation: CASSLFESGANVLTF.

The gene calls are TRBV9 and TRBJ1-2; D gene unclear. Between the trimmed V and J ends, which lost 4 bases and 4 bases, there was a span of 14 bases. The CDR3 has 14 amino acids. Germline V gives CDR1 SGDLS, CDR2 YYNGEE. As DNA, the CDR3 is TGTGCCAGCAGCCCCCGGACCGACTTCTATGGCTACACCTTC. It is translated as CASSPRTDFYGYTF.

V usage is TRBV18 and J usage is TRBJ1-1; D call uncertain. Trimming took off 1 base at V and 5 bases at J, with 11 bases between the two ends. Germline CDR1 KGHSH, CDR2 LQKENI. The CDR3 has 14 amino acids. The chain's CDR3 is CASSPQGSGTEAFF. In nucleotides, the CDR3 is TGTGCCAGCTCACCACAGGGTTCTGGGACTGAAGCTTTCTTT.

The chain joins TRBV10-3 to TRBJ2-5; D might be TRBD1 or TRBD2, each matching 6 bases. V shed 10 bases and J shed 5 bases, with 17 bases lying between them. Per germline, CDR1 ENHRY and CDR2 SYGVKD. The CDR3 runs to 13 residues. The CDR3 is CATLRGVGETQYF. CDR3 DNA sequence: TGTGCCACCCTGAGGGGGGTCGGGGAGACCCAGTACTTC.

The chain joins TRBV11-2 to TRBJ2-5; D may be TRBD1 (6 bases). This CDR3 has 13 residues. The ends were cut back, 4 bases at V and 7 bases at J, with 13 bases in the middle. The germline CDR1 and CDR2 sequences are SGHAT and FQNNGV. CDR3 in amino acids: CASSSERGGTQYF. For the CDR3, the DNA is TGTGCCAGCAGCTCCGAACGAGGGGGGACCCAGTACTTC.

The rearrangement uses TRBV10-1 and TRBJ2-3; the D is unclear. CDR3 length equals 14 residues. Germline V gene data show CDR1 as WNHNN and CDR2 as SYGVQD (reference sequence). The V and J ends lost 3 bases and 6 bases respectively, with 13 bases between them. This chain's CDR3 is CASSDRTFGDTQYF. Here the CDR3 DNA reads TGCGCCAGCAGTGATAGGACCTTTGGGGATACGCAGTATTTT.